The rows below give T cell receptor beta chains drawn from one sample of a study of PD-L1 blockade in urothelial cancer. Profiling relied on immunoSEQ multiplex PCR, and the TCRdb table lists in-frame clones only, not all of them. Of some 52,000 clones listed, around 80% are singletons. This specimen consisted of PBMCs, obtained around atezolizumab (anti-PD-L1) treatment. All receptors come from a man between 65 and 85 years old with urothelial cancer. Both conserved end residues are part of each CDR3. A D gene is named only where the DNA matches it firmly. The size field is filled for only some rows; it gives once, few, many or a size class.

D	size	V	J	CDR3	DNA
NA	once	TRBV7-2	TRBJ2-1	CASSPREGQGWGEQFF	TGTGCCAGCAGCCCGCGGGAGGGACAGGGGTGGGGTGAGCAGTTCTTC
NA	NA	TRBV10-3	TRBJ2-1	CAISESRSNPYNEQFF	TGTGCCATCAGTGAGTCGAGATCTAATCCCTACAATGAGCAGTTCTTC
NA	few	TRBV28	TRBJ2-7	CASSPGFVLTYEQYF	TGTGCCAGCAGTCCGGGTTTCGTGCTGACCTACGAGCAGTACTTC
TRBD2	NA	TRBV7-2	TRBJ2-1	CASSFSGLSSYNEQFF	TGTGCCAGCAGCTTTAGCGGGCTGAGCTCCTACAATGAGCAGTTCTTC
TRBD1	NA	TRBV6-5	TRBJ1-1	CASSKLGTGGTEAFF	TGTGCCAGCAGTAAACTCGGGACAGGGGGGACTGAAGCTTTCTTT
TRBD2	once	TRBV4-3	TRBJ2-1	CASSQLERGEEQFF	TGCGCCAGCAGCCAACTTGAGCGGGGCGAAGAGCAGTTCTTC
TRBD2	NA	TRBV11-3	TRBJ2-7	CASSLDTAGGSEQYF	TGTGCCAGCAGCTTAGATACGGCGGGAGGTAGCGAGCAGTACTTC
TRBD1	NA	TRBV19	TRBJ1-1	CASSMRGLGAFF	TGTGCCAGTAGTATGAGGGGGCTGGGAGCTTTCTTT
TRBD1	NA	TRBV4-1	TRBJ2-7	CASSLDRDYEQYF	TGCGCCAGCAGTCTGGACAGGGATTACGAGCAGTACTTC
TRBD1	NA	TRBV19	TRBJ1-1	CASSIARQGNTEAFF	TGTGCCAGTAGTATAGCCCGACAGGGAAACACTGAAGCTTTCTTT
TRBD2	NA	TRBV28	TRBJ2-1	CASSPLAGGANEQFF	TGTGCCAGCAGCCCACTAGCGGGAGGGGCCAATGAGCAGTTCTTC
TRBD1	NA	TRBV10-3	TRBJ2-6	CAIRTTGSGANVLTF	TGTGCCATCAGAACGACAGGGAGCGGGGCCAACGTCCTGACTTTC
TRBD2	NA	TRBV2	TRBJ2-7	CASSSGTSGEQYF	TGTGCCAGCAGTTCCGGGACTAGCGGCGAGCAGTACTTC
TRBD1	NA	TRBV2	TRBJ2-7	CASSGDRAYEQYF	TGTGCCAGCAGTGGGGACAGGGCCTACGAGCAGTACTTC
NA	NA	TRBV19	TRBJ1-1	CASTYTDGNTEAFF	TGTGCCAGTACCTACACAGATGGGAACACTGAAGCTTTCTTT
NA	NA	TRBV7-9	TRBJ1-1	CAVTTQGGGSEAFF	TGTGCCGTCACTACCCAGGGAGGAGGCTCTGAAGCTTTCTTT